The rows below give T cell receptor beta chains drawn from one sample of a study of T cells in Graves' hyperthyroidism and ophthalmopathy. Via MiXCR, TCRdb re-called the multiplex PCR reads, giving one row per CDR3 protein. The table includes about 480,000 distinct CDR3 sequences, approximately 14% detected once. Source material: blood. These receptors originate from a woman aged 18-29 years with Graves' hyperthyroidism. Each CDR3 is given with its conserved first and last residue. The D gene is left open where the match is weak. Clone sizes are given selectively: once, few, many, or a class where the clone is expanded.

TGTGCCAGCAGCGTTCAGGGACCACCAGATACGCAGTATTTT,CASSVQGPPDTQYF,TRBJ2-3,many,-,14,TRBV9
TGTGCCAGTGCCCCGGGACAGGGACGCTATGACTACACCTTC,CASAPGQGRYDYTF,TRBJ1-2,few,TRBD1,14,TRBV19
TGTGCCAGCAGCCCCCAGGGGGGGGGGGACCATGAGCAGTTCTTC,CASSPQGGGDHEQFF,TRBJ2-1,-,-,15,TRBV11-2
TGTGCCAGCAGCTTAGATTTTGGGCCTGCATACTACGAGCAGTACTTC,CASSLDFGPAYYEQYF,TRBJ2-7,many,-,16,TRBV11-3
TGTGCCTGGAGTGGGGGAGTCAGAGATACGCAGTATTTT,CAWSGGVRDTQYF,TRBJ2-3,few,-,13,TRBV30
TGCGCCAGCAGCCCGGACAGGGAGGGGGGTGAGCAGTTCTTC,CASSPDREGGEQFF,TRBJ2-1,many,-,14,TRBV5-1
TGTGCCATCAGTGAGTCCGCAGGGTCTGGGGCCAACGTCCTGACTTTC,CAISESAGSGANVLTF,TRBJ2-6,-,-,16,TRBV10-3
TGTGCCTGGAGTGATTTTCAGATAACCACTGAAGCTTTCTTT,CAWSDFQITTEAFF,TRBJ1-1,many,-,14,TRBV30
TGTGCCACCAGTGATTTAACCCGGGACACAGATACGCAGTATTTT,CATSDLTRDTDTQYF,TRBJ2-3,many,-,15,TRBV24-1
TGTGCCGGCAGCCCTCGCTGGACTAGCGGGCAGACCCAGTACTTC,CAGSPRWTSGQTQYF,TRBJ2-5,-,TRBD2,15,TRBV9
TGCGCCAGCACCTGTGGGGGGCTAGCGGGAACGCAGAACACCGGGGAGCTGTTTTTT,CASTCGGLAGTQNTGELFF,TRBJ2-2,-,TRBD2,19,TRBV4-1
TGTGCCTGGAGCCCGGGACAGAAGGACACTGAAGCTTTCTTT,CAWSPGQKDTEAFF,TRBJ1-1,many,TRBD1,14,TRBV30
TGTGCCAGCGGGCGGGTACTGAACACCGGGGAGCTGTTTTTT,CASGRVLNTGELFF,TRBJ2-2,many,-,14,TRBV12-3/TRBV12-4
TGTGCCAGCAGCTTGTGGTCTAGCGGAGCCTACAATGAGCAGTTCTTC,CASSLWSSGAYNEQFF,TRBJ2-1,many,TRBD2,16,TRBV5-6
TGTGCCAGCAGTGAAGCCGCTAGCGGGAGGTCAGATACGCAGTATTTT,CASSEAASGRSDTQYF,TRBJ2-3,few,TRBD2,16,TRBV6-1
TGCGCCAGCAGCATGACAAGGATTGGCTACACCTTC,CASSMTRIGYTF,TRBJ1-2,many,-,12,TRBV5-1
TGCGCCAGCAGCCAAGTGGGGACTAGCTTTCAAAACATTCAGTACTTC,CASSQVGTSFQNIQYF,TRBJ2-4,-,TRBD2,16,TRBV4-1
TGTGCCAGTAGTATCTTATCCGACAGAACCGGGGAGCTGTTTTTT,CASSILSDRTGELFF,TRBJ2-2,many,-,15,TRBV19
TGTGCCAGCAGTTTAACAGGGTATTTCTACAATGAGCAGTTCTTC,CASSLTGYFYNEQFF,TRBJ2-1,many,-,15,TRBV28
TGTGCCGGTAATATCCTAGCGGGAGCTGGCGACAATGAGCAGTTCTTC,CAGNILAGAGDNEQFF,TRBJ2-1,-,TRBD2,16,TRBV19